The next 26 T cell receptor beta chains were all read from a single sample in a study of blood T cells in healthy people across ages. The second PCR ran 7 to 11 cycles with a sample-barcoded 5' primer and J-beta primers. TCRdb recomputed calls from the 5' RACE reads with MiXCR, one row per CDR3 protein. The repertoire holds 270,000 or so distinct CDR3 sequences, with 27% as singletons. The sequenced sample was blood. The source of these receptors is a woman aged 70 to 79 in good health.

The chain uses TRBV20-1 and TRBJ1-1; D is ambiguous. CDR1 is DFQATT, CDR2 SNEGSKA, per germline (reference sequence). The CDR3 totals 11 residues. The ends were cut back, 6 bases at V and 6 bases at J, with 11 bases in the middle. The CDR3: CSAILEAEAFF. CDR3 nucleotide sequence: TGCAGTGCCATACTCGAGGCTGAAGCTTTCTTT.

This clonotype has more than one count but fewer than ten. The chain recombines TRBV3-1 with TRBJ2-2; D call uncertain. The CDR3 runs to 15 residues. Trimming cost V 0 bases and J 4 bases, with 9 bases left between them. Germline CDR1 LGHDT, CDR2 YNNKEL (reference sequence). The DNA of the CDR3 is TGTGCCAGCAGCCAAGACATCGGACCCACCGGGGAGCTGTTTTTT. Its translation is CASSQDIGPTGELFF.

This clonotype turned up a few times. The chain recombines TRBV20-1 with TRBJ1-4; TRBD1 matches 9 bases. The CDR3 contains 12 residues. The junction had 1 base not matched to a gene; V was cut back by 6 bases and J by 5 bases. The germline gives CDR1 DFQATT, CDR2 SNEGSKA (reference sequence). The CDR3 reads CSAGQGNEKLFF. The CDR3 DNA follows: TGCAGTGCGGGACAGGGAAATGAAAAACTGTTTTTT.

The V gene is TRBV3-1, the J gene TRBJ2-1, with TRBD2 matching 8 bases. The V and J ends lost 5 bases and 7 bases, in that order; junction bases with no gene match: 13. This CDR3 contains 16 residues. Germline CDR1 reads LGHDT; CDR2 reads YNNKEL (reference sequence). The CDR3 nucleotides are TGTGCCAGCAGCGGCCGGACTGGCGGGGGGTTTAATGAGCAGTTCTTC. This sequence encodes CASSGRTGGGFNEQFF.

This clonotype was counted between two and nine times. This chain uses TRBV18 with TRBJ2-2; 8 bases are a match to TRBD1. V shed 5 bases and J 3 bases; nucleotides not matched to a gene: 5. Germline CDR1 is KGHSH and CDR2 is LQKENI. CDR3 length: 15 residues. CDR3 sequence reads: CASSRTGTDTGELFF. The DNA of the CDR3 is TGTGCCAGCTCAAGGACAGGGACTGACACCGGGGAGCTGTTTTTT. Together with reference TRBV18 and TRBJ2-2, the CDR3 gives the full variable domain: NAGVMQNPRHLVRRRGQEARLRCSPMKGHSHVYWYRQLPEEGLKFMVYLQKENIIDESGMPKERFSAEFPKEGPSILRIQQVVRGDSAAYFCASSRTGTDTGELFFGEGSRLTVL.

The chain uses TRBV7-3 and TRBJ2-2; D gene unclear. CDR3 length: 16 residues. Germline CDR1 reads SGHTA; CDR2 reads FQGTGA. V was clipped by 5 bases and J by 4 bases, with 17 bases between them. The CDR3 DNA sequence: TGTGCCAGCAGCCCCCGAGGTTCTGTGTTCACCGGGGAGCTGTTTTTT. Its translation: CASSPRGSVFTGELFF.

This clonotype was picked up a small number of times. The gene calls are TRBV4-1 and TRBJ2-7; 8 bases line up with TRBD2. The V gene's germline CDR1 is MGHRA and CDR2 YSYEKL. The CDR3 runs to 13 residues. The V segment lost 1 base and the J segment 11 bases; nucleotides outside the gene matches: 7. CDR3 loop: CASSQGETSVKYF. In DNA form, the CDR3 reads TGCGCCAGCAGCCAAGGGGAGACTAGCGTGAAGTACTTC.

About this clonotype itself: At one end, the junction sequence differs from germline, possibly due to a read error. The chain links TRBV5-5 to TRBJ2-5, with D possibly matching TRBD2 (6 bases). Germline assignment: CDR1 SGHKS and CDR2 YYEKEE (reference sequence). The CDR3 runs 15 residues. DNA of the CDR3: TGTGCCAGCAGCTTGGTGGGACTGCTCCAAGGGACCCAGTACTTC. Its protein product is CASSLVGLLQGTQYF.

This clonotype was recorded a few times. The chain links TRBV20-1 to TRBJ2-5, with 8 bases matching TRBD2. CDR3 size: 15 residues. Germline V gives CDR1 DFQATT, CDR2 SNEGSKA (reference sequence). Trimming took 0 bases from V and 11 from J; bases not matched to a gene: 14. CDR3 DNA: TGCAGTGCTAGAGATGGGCGGGAGGTCTCCTATGAGCAGTACTTC. Translated: CSARDGREVSYEQYF.

A note on this clonotype: Because the CDR3 is missing its conserved closing phenylalanine or tryptophan, this is likely a read error. The chain's CDR3 is CAVARTSGIQETQYL. In DNA form, the CDR3 reads TGTGCCGTCGCCCGGACTAGCGGGATACAAGAGACCCAGTACCTC. The V and J genes are TRBV10-3 and TRBJ2-5; 12 bases fit TRBD2. Germline V CDR1 and CDR2: ENHRY, SYGVKD. The CDR3 sequence is 15 residues long. V was pared by 11 bases and J by 2 bases, with 9 bases of the junction left unmatched.

The chain combines TRBV6-1 with TRBJ2-5, with 12 positions matching TRBD2. The J call may be wrong; the DNA end is better matched by TRBJ2-7. The germline V gene has CDR1 MNHNS and CDR2 SASEGT. This CDR3 has 15 amino acids. Written as DNA, the CDR3 is TGTGCCAGCAGAGCGACTAGCGGGAGAGCCTACGAGCAGTACTTC. Amino acid sequence: CASRATSGRAYEQYF.

The CDR3 region is CSVDRTSNYGYTF. The CDR3 DNA follows: TGCAGCGTTGATCGGACAAGTAACTATGGCTACACCTTC. The chain couples TRBV29-1 to TRBJ1-2, with D perhaps TRBD1 (5 bases). This CDR3 spans 13 amino acids. V was pared by 3 bases and J by 1 base, with 9 bases between. Germline CDR1 SQVTM, CDR2 ANQGSEA.

CDR3 sequence (DNA): TGTGCCAGCAGTGCTATAGCGGGGGAGACCCAGTACTTC. Translating gives CASSAIAGETQYF. The rearrangement joins TRBV27 to TRBJ2-5; 8 bases fit TRBD2. CDR3 length equals 13 residues. Per germline, CDR1 MNHEY and CDR2 SMNVEV (reference sequence). V shed 5 bases and J 5 bases; nucleotides not matched to a gene: 4.

There are many counts of this clonotype. This chain's CDR3 is CASSPGQLYGYTF. DNA of the CDR3: TGTGCCAGCAGCCCGGGACAGCTCTATGGCTACACCTTC. The gene calls are TRBV11-2 and TRBJ1-2; 7 bases agree with TRBD1. There are 13 residues in the CDR3. V was pared by 5 bases and J by 4 bases, with 4 bases of the junction left unmatched. Germline V gene data show CDR1 as SGHAT and CDR2 as FQNNGV.

The rearrangement joins TRBV7-2 to TRBJ1-1; weak D call: TRBD1 (6 bases). V gave up 1 base and J gave up 4 bases, with 13 bases separating them. Looked up from germline, CDR1 is SGHTA and CDR2 is FQGNSA. The CDR3 is 15 residues long. The CDR3 protein is CASSLDPQGGTEAFF. The CDR3 DNA sequence: TGTGCCAGCAGCTTAGACCCACAGGGCGGCACTGAAGCTTTCTTT. Supplemented by reference TRBV7-2 and TRBJ1-1, the full variable domain reads GAGVSQSPSNKVTEKGKDVELRCDPISGHTALYWYRQSLGQGLEFLIYFQGNSAPDKSGLPSDRFSAERTGGSVSTLTIQRTQQEDSAVYLCASSLDPQGGTEAFFGQGTRLTVV.

The chain carries TRBV12-3 or TRBV12-4 and TRBJ2-7, with D uncertain. CDR3 length: 13 residues. The V end lost 0 bases, the J end lost 5 bases, and 8 bases lay between the germline ends. CDR3 protein: CASSLAATHEQYF. CDR3 coding DNA: TGTGCCAGCAGTTTAGCGGCTACCCACGAGCAGTACTTC.

This clonotype has at least ten counts. V is TRBV7-8 and J is TRBJ2-1; 12 bases map to TRBD1. Looked up from germline, CDR1 is SGHVS and CDR2 is FQNEAQ. With 5 bases clipped from V and 7 bases from J, the junction kept 9 bases outside the gene matches. CDR3 size: 16 residues. The CDR3 here is CASSQIPGQGANEQFF. CDR3 DNA sequence: TGTGCCAGCAGCCAAATCCCGGGACAGGGGGCGAATGAGCAGTTCTTC.

This clonotype came up a few times. The chain couples TRBV5-1 to TRBJ1-2, with D hard to call. In germline, CDR1 is SGHRS, CDR2 YFSETQ. Trimming left V 4 bases short and J 8 bases short, with 12 bases between. CDR3 size: 12 residues. The CDR3 region is CASSLALGGYTF. The CDR3 nucleotides read TGCGCCAGCAGCCTCGCCCTGGGCGGCTACACCTTC.

This chain uses TRBV29-1 with TRBJ2-7, with TRBD2 identical over 9 bases. The germline gives CDR1 SQVTM, CDR2 ANQGSEA. Trimming at V came to 7 bases and at J to 4 bases, leaving 14 bases not matched to a gene. CDR3 length: 15 amino acids. DNA of the CDR3: TGCAGCGCTGTCCCCTGGCGGGAGGGGACTTACGAGCAGTACTTC. It specifies CSAVPWREGTYEQYF.

The CDR3 nucleotides are TGCGCCAGCAGCCCCGGACAGGTTCGGGACACGCAGTATTTT. Translation gives CASSPGQVRDTQYF. This chain joins TRBV5-1 and TRBJ2-3; 7 bases match TRBD1. CDR3 size: 14 residues. Losses at the gene ends were 4 bases for V and 9 bases for J; bases not matched to a gene: 11. Germline V gene sequence: CDR1 SGHRS, CDR2 YFSETQ.

This clonotype has only a few counts. This chain uses TRBV5-1 with TRBJ2-7; D might be TRBD1 (7 bases). V dropped 4 bases and J dropped 5 bases, with 31 bases sitting between them. The CDR3 has 19 amino acids. Germline CDR1 is SGHRS and CDR2 is YFSETQ. Here the CDR3 DNA reads TGCGCCAGCAGCCACCGGGGGACAGTTGGGGTCACCGCGTTCCACGAGCAGTACTTC. It specifies CASSHRGTVGVTAFHEQYF.

The chain uses TRBV7-2 and TRBJ2-1; 11 nucleotides align to TRBD2. Germline lookup yields CDR1 SGHTA and CDR2 FQGNSA. The CDR3 is 15 residues long. With V trimmed by 6 bases and J by 4 bases, 5 bases remained unmatched. The CDR3 protein is CASRTRLAGYNEQFF. In DNA, the CDR3 is TGTGCCAGCAGAACCCGACTAGCGGGGTACAATGAGCAGTTCTTC.

This clonotype was picked up a small number of times. The junction does not match germline at one end; this may be a read error. The chain uses TRBV7-7 and TRBJ2-2, with D possibly matching TRBD1 (7 bases). CDR1 and CDR2 (germline): SSHAT, FNYEAQ (reference sequence). The CDR3 loop spans 14 amino acids. The CDR3 DNA reads as TGTGCTAGCAGCCCAGGGGGGAGCACCGGGGAGCTGTTTTTT. It encodes CASSPGGSTGELFF.

V gene TRBV4-3 combines with J gene TRBJ2-5; 7 bases line up with TRBD1. This CDR3 region has 16 residues. CDR1 is LGHNA, CDR2 YSLEER, per germline. J gave up 2 bases and V 1 base, and 7 bases lay outside the gene matches. Here the CDR3 reads CASSQVVLRGQETQYF. In DNA form, the CDR3 reads TGCGCCAGCAGCCAAGTTGTACTCAGGGGGCAAGAGACCCAGTACTTC.

This clonotype has only a few counts. The V call is TRBV6-6, the J call TRBJ1-2; D ambiguous. Trimming removed 0 bases from V and 6 bases from J, with 2 bases in between. The germline CDR1 and CDR2 sequences are MNHNY and SVGAGI (reference sequence). CDR3 length: 11 amino acids. The CDR3: CASSYSDGYTF. The CDR3 bases are TGTGCCAGCAGTTACTCAGATGGCTACACCTTC.

The table lists this clonotype with a few counts. The CDR3 nucleotides are TGCAGCGTGAAGGGGACTAGCGGGAGGGCTGATTACAATGAGCAGTTCTTC. Its protein is CSVKGTSGRADYNEQFF. The J gene is TRBJ2-5, the V gene TRBV29-1; 16 bases map to TRBD2. Matching the DNA end better, TRBJ2-1 makes the J call doubtful. Germline CDR1 and CDR2: SQVTM and ANQGSEA. The length of the CDR3 is 17 residues.